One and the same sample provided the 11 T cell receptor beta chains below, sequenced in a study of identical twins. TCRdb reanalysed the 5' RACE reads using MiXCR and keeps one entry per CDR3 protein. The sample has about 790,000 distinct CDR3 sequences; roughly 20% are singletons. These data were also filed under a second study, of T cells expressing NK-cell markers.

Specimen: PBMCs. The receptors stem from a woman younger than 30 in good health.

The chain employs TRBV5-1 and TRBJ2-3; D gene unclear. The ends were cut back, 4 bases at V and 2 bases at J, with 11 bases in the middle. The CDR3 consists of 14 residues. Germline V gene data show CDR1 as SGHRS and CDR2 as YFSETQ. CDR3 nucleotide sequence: TGCGCCAGCAGCAGTAGAGCCCCCACAGATACGCAGTATTTT. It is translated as CASSSRAPTDTQYF.

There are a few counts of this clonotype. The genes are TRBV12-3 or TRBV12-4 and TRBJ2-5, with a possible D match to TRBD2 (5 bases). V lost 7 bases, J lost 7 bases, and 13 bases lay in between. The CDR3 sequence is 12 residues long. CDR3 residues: CASTFSEGTQYF. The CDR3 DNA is TGTGCCAGCACCTTCAGCGAGGGGACCCAGTACTTC.

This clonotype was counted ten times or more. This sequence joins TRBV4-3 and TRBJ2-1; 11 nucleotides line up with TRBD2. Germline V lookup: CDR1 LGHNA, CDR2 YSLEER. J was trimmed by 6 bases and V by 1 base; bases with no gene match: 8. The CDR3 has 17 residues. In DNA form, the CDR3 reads TGCGCCAGCAGCCAAGCCCTTCTAGCGGGAGGAGGCAATGAGCAGTTCTTC. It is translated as CASSQALLAGGGNEQFF.

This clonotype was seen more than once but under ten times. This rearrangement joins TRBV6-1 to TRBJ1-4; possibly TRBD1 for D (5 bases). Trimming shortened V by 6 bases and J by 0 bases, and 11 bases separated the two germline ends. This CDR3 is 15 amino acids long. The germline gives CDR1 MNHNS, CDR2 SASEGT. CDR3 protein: CASSSYRSTNEKLFF. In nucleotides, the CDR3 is TGTGCCAGCAGCTCTTACAGGTCAACTAATGAAAAACTGTTTTTT.

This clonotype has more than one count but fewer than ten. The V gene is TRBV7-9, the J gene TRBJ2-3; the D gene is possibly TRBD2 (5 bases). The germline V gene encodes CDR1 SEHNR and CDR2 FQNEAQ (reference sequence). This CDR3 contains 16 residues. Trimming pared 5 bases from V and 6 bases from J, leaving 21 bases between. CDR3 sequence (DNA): TGTGCCAGCAGCCCCATGGGGAGTCTTAAACGGGATACGCAGTATTTT. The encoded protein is CASSPMGSLKRDTQYF.

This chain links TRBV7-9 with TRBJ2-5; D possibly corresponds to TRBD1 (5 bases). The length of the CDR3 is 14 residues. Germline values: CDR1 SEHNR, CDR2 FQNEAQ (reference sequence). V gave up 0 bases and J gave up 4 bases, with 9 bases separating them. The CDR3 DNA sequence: TGTGCCAGCAGCTTAGCGCGGCAGGGAGAGACCCAGTACTTC. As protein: CASSLARQGETQYF.

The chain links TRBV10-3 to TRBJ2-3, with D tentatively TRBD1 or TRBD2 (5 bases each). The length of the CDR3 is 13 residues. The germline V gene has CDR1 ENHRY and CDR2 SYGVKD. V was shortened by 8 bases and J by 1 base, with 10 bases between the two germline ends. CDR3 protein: CAIGAGGTDTQYF. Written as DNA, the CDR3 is TGTGCCATCGGGGCCGGGGGCACAGATACGCAGTATTTT.

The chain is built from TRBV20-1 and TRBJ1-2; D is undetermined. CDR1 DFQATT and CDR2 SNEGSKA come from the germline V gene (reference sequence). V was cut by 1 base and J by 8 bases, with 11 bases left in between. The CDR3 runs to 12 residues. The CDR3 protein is CSARVHTGGYTF. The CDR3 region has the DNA TGCAGTGCTAGAGTCCACACGGGGGGCTACACCTTC.

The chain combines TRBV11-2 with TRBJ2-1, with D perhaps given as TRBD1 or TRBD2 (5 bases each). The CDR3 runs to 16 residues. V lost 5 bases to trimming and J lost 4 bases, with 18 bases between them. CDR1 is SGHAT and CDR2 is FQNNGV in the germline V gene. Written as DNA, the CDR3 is TGTGCCAGCAGCGTCCGGGGCTATAGAGGTTACAATGAGCAGTTCTTC. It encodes CASSVRGYRGYNEQFF.

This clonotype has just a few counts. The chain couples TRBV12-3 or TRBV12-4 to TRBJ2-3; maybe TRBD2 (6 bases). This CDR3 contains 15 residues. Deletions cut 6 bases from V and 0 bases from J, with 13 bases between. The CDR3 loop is CASRPPGTSTDTQYF. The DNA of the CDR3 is TGTGCCAGCAGGCCCCCGGGGACTAGCACAGATACGCAGTATTTT.

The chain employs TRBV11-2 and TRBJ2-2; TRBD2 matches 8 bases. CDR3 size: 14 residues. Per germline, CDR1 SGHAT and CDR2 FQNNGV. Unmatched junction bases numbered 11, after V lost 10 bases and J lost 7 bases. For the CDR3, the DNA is TGTGCCACCAACATAGCGGGAAGATTCGGGGAGCTGTTTTTT. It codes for CATNIAGRFGELFF.